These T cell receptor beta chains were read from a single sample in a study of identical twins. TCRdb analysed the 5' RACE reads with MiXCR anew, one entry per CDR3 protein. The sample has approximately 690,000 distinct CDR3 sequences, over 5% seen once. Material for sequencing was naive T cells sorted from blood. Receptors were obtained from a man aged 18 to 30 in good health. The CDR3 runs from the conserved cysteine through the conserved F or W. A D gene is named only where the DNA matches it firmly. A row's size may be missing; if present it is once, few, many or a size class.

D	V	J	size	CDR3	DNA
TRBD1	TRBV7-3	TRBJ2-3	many	CASSKGQHTDTQYF	TGTGCCAGCAGCAAGGGACAGCACACAGATACGCAGTATTTT
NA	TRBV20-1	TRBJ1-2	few	CSARAAEEGYTF	TGCAGTGCTAGAGCGGCTGAGGAGGGCTACACCTTC
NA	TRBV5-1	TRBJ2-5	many	CASSAPEKRQTQYF	TGCGCCAGCAGCGCCCCGGAGAAGCGTCAGACCCAGTACTTC
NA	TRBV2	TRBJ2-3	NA	CASSTERYTDTQYF	TGTGCCAGCAGCACAGAGCGGTACACAGATACGCAGTATTTT
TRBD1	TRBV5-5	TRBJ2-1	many	CASSLAQGLYNEQFF	TGTGCCAGCAGCTTGGCACAGGGGCTCTACAATGAGCAGTTCTTC
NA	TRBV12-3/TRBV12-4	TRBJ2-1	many	CASLTNNEQFF	TGTGCCAGCCTGACCAACAATGAGCAGTTCTTC
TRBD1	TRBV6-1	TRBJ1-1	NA	CASSIQGPMDTEAFF	TGTGCCAGCAGCATACAGGGGCCCATGGACACTGAAGCTTTCTTT
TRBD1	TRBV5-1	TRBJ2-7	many	CASSHRDSRTYEQYF	TGCGCCAGCAGCCACCGGGACAGTAGGACCTACGAGCAGTACTTC
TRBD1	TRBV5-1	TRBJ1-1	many	CASSSGTDGPEAFF	TGCGCCAGCAGCTCAGGGACAGACGGCCCTGAAGCTTTCTTT
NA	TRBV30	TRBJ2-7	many	CAWSVGRAYEQYF	TGTGCCTGGAGTGTGGGCAGGGCCTACGAGCAGTACTTC
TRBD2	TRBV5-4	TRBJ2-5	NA	CASSAYPGTSGGQETQYF	TGTGCCAGCAGCGCATACCCTGGGACTAGCGGGGGGCAAGAGACCCAGTACTTC
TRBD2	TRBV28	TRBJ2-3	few	CASSQAGPGTSRDTDTQYF	TGTGCCAGCAGTCAAGCCGGGCCCGGGACTAGTAGGGACACAGATACGCAGTATTTT